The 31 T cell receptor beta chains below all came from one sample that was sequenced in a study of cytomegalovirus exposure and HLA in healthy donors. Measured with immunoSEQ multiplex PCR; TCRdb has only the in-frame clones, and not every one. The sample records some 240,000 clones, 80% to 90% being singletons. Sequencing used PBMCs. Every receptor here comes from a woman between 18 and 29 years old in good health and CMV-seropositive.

Here the CDR3 reads CAWSVPGQGAEGYTF. For the CDR3, the DNA is TGTGCCTGGAGTGTACCGGGACAGGGGGCGGAAGGCTACACCTTC. The gene calls are TRBV30 and TRBJ1-2; 12 bases fit TRBD1. This CDR3 has 15 amino acids. V lost 0 bases to trimming and J lost 8 bases; unmatched junction nucleotides: 7. Germline CDR1 is GTSNPN and CDR2 is SVGIG (reference sequence).

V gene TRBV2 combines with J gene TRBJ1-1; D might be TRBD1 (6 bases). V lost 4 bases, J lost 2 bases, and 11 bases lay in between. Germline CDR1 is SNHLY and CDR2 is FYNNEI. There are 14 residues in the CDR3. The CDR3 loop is CASSVGTPNTEAFF. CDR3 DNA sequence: TGTGCCAGCAGTGTAGGGACACCAAACACTGAAGCTTTCTTT.

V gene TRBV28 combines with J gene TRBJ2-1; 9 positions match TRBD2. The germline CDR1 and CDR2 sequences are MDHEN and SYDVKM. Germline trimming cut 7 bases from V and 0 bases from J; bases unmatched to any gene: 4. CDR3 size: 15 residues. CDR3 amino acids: CASKRSGSSYNEQFF. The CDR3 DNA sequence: TGTGCCAGCAAGCGTAGCGGGAGCTCCTACAATGAGCAGTTCTTC.

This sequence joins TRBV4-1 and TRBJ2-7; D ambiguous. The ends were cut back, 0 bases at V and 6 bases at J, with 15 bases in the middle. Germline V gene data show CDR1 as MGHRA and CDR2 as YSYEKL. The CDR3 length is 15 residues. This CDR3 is CASSQDQDFTLEQYF. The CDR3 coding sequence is TGCGCCAGCAGCCAAGATCAAGACTTTACCCTCGAGCAGTACTTC.

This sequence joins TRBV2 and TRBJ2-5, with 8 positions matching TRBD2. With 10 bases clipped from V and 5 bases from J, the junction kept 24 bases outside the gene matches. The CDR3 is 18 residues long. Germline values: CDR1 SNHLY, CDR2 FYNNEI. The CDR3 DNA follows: TGTGCCACCAGCGGGAGAGGGAACCCGGTTCCAACTGGGGAGACCCAGTACTTC. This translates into CATSGRGNPVPTGETQYF.

The CDR3 bases are TGTGCCAGCAGAATAGGACTACATTACAATGAGCAGTTCTTC. This sequence encodes CASRIGLHYNEQFF. The chain is built from TRBV25-1 and TRBJ2-1, with D perhaps TRBD2 (6 bases). The CDR3 is made up of 14 amino acids. V was shortened by 6 bases and J by 4 bases, with 13 bases between the two germline ends. The germline V gene encodes CDR1 MGHDK and CDR2 SYGVNS.

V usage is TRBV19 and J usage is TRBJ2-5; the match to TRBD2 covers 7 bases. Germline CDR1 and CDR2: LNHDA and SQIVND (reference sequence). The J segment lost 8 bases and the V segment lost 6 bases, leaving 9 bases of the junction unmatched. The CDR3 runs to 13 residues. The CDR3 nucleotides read TGTGCCAGTAGCAACAACCGGGGGGTAACCCAGTACTTC. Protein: CASSNNRGVTQYF.

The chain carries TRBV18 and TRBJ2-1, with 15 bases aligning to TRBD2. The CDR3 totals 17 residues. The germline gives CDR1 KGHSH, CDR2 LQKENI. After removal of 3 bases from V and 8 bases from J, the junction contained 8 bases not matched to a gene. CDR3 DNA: TGTGCCAGCTCACCTCTTTGGACTAGCGGGAGGGCCGATGAGCAGTTCTTC. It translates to CASSPLWTSGRADEQFF.

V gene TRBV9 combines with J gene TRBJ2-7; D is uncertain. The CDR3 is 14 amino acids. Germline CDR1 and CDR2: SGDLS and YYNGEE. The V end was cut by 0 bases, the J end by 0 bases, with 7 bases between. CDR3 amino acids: CASSVGPGSYEQYF. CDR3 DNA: TGTGCCAGCAGCGTAGGCCCCGGCTCCTACGAGCAGTACTTC.

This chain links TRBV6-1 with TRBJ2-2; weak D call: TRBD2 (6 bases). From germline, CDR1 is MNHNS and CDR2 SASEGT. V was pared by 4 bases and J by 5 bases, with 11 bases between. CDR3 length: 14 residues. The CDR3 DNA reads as TGTGCCAGCAGTGTTAATAGCGGAACCGGGGAGCTGTTTTTT. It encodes CASSVNSGTGELFF.

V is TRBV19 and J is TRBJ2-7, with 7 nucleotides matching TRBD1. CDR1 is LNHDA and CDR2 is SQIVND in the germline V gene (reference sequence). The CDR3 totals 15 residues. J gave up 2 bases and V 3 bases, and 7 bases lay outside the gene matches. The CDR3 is CASSIAGGSAYEQYF. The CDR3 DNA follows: TGTGCCAGTAGTATCGCAGGGGGTTCGGCCTACGAGCAGTACTTC.

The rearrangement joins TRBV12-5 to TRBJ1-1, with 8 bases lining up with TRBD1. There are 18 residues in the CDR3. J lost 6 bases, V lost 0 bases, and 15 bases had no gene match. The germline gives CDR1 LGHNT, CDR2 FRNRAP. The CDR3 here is CASGLVLGTGNRTSEAFF. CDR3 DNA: TGTGCTAGTGGTTTGGTACTCGGGACAGGCAATCGGACGTCTGAAGCTTTCTTT.

CDR3: CASSLTHTEAFF. For the CDR3, the DNA is TGCGCCAGCAGCTTGACTCACACTGAAGCTTTCTTT. The chain is built from TRBV5-1 and TRBJ1-1; D remains ambiguous. CDR3 length: 12 residues. V shed 1 base and J shed 3 bases, with 4 bases lying between them. Germline-derived CDR1 and CDR2 are SGHRS and YFSETQ.

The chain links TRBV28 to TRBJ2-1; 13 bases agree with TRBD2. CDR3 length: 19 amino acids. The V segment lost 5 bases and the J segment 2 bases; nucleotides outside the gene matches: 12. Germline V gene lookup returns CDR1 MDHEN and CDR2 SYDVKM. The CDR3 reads CASSLPTSGRMFTYNEQFF. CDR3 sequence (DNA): TGTGCCAGCAGTCTACCGACTAGCGGGAGGATGTTTACCTACAATGAGCAGTTCTTC.

CDR3 sequence: CASSPFLAGRAYEQYF. The CDR3 nucleotides read TGTGCCAGCAGCCCCTTCCTAGCGGGTCGCGCCTACGAGCAGTACTTC. The chain recombines TRBV27 with TRBJ2-7, with TRBD2 matching over 8 bases. V lost 6 bases and J lost 2; bases outside the gene matches: 12. Germline-derived CDR1 and CDR2 are MNHEY and SMNVEV (reference sequence). The CDR3 runs to 16 residues.

CDR3 nucleotides: TGCGCCAGCAGCTTGGTTCAACTAGCGGGGGGCACAGATACGCAGTATTTT. This encodes CASSLVQLAGGTDTQYF. This rearrangement joins TRBV5-1 to TRBJ2-3, with 11 bases that match TRBD2. With 0 bases clipped from V and 1 base from J, the junction kept 4 bases outside the gene matches. The CDR3 covers 17 residues. CDR1 and CDR2 (germline): SGHRS, YFSETQ. The variable domain in full, completed from reference TRBV5-1 and TRBJ2-3, reads KAGVTQTPRYLIKTRGQQVTLSCSPISGHRSVSWYQQTPGQGLQFLFEYFSETQRNKGNFPGRFSGRQFSNSRSEMNVSTLELGDSALYLCASSLVQLAGGTDTQYFGPGTRLTVL.

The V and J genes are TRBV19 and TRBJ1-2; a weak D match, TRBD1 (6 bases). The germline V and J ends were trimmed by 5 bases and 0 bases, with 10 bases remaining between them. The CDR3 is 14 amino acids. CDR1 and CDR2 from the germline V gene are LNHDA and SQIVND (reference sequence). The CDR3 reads CASSAAGANYGYTF. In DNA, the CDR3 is TGTGCCAGTAGTGCGGCAGGGGCTAACTATGGCTACACCTTC.

For the CDR3, the DNA is TGTGCCAGCAGTGACCGGACAGAGAACACTGAAGCTTTCTTT. Protein product: CASSDRTENTEAFF. V and J are TRBV25-1 and TRBJ1-1; tentatively, D is TRBD1 (6 bases). V gave up 3 bases and J gave up 1 base, with 9 bases separating them. This CDR3 has 14 amino acids. The germline V gene has CDR1 MGHDK and CDR2 SYGVNS.

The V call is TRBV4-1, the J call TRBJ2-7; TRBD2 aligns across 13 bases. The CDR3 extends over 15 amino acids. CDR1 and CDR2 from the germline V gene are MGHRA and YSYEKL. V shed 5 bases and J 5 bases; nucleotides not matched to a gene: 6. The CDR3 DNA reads TGCGCCAGCAGCGCCCGACTAGCGGGAGGAGACGAGCAGTACTTC. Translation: CASSARLAGGDEQYF.

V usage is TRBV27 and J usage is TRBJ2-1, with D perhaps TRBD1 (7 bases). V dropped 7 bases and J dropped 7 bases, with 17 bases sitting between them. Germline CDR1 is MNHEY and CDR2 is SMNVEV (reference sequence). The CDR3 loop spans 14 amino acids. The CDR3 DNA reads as TGTGCCAGCATGCCTCGACAGGGAGGAAATGAGCAGTTCTTC. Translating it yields CASMPRQGGNEQFF.

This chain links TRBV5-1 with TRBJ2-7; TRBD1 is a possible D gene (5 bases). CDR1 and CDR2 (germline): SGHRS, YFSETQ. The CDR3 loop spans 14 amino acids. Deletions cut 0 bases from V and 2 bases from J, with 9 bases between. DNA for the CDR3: TGCGCCAGCAGCTTGGGTTCAGGGCCCTACGAGCAGTACTTC. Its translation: CASSLGSGPYEQYF. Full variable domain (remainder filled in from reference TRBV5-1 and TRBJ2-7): KAGVTQTPRYLIKTRGQQVTLSCSPISGHRSVSWYQQTPGQGLQFLFEYFSETQRNKGNFPGRFSGRQFSNSRSEMNVSTLELGDSALYLCASSLGSGPYEQYFGPGTRLTVT.

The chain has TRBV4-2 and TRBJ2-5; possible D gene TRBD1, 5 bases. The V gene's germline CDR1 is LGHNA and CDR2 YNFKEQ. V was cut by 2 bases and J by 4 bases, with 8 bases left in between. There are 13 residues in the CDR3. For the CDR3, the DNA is TGTGCCAGCAGCCAAAGGGGCGGAGAGACCCAGTACTTC. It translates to CASSQRGGETQYF.

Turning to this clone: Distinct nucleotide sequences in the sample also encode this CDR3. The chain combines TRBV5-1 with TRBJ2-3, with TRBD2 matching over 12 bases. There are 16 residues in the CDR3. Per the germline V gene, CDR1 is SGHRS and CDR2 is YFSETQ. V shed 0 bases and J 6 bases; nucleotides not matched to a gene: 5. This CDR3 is CASSLVLAGGTDTQYF. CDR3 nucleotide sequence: TGCGCCAGCAGCTTGGTACTAGCGGGAGGTACCGATACGCAGTATTTT. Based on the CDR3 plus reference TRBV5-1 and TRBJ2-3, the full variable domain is KAGVTQTPRYLIKTRGQQVTLSCSPISGHRSVSWYQQTPGQGLQFLFEYFSETQRNKGNFPGRFSGRQFSNSRSEMNVSTLELGDSALYLCASSLVLAGGTDTQYFGPGTRLTVL.

The CDR3 sequence: CASSHGQGANYGYTF. As DNA, the CDR3 is TGTGCCAGCAGCCACGGACAGGGGGCCAACTATGGCTACACCTTC. V is TRBV14 and J is TRBJ1-2; 11 bases align to TRBD1. The trim removed 3 bases at V and 2 bases at J, leaving 2 bases unmatched. Germline V gene sequence: CDR1 SGHDN, CDR2 FVKESK. CDR3 length: 15 residues.

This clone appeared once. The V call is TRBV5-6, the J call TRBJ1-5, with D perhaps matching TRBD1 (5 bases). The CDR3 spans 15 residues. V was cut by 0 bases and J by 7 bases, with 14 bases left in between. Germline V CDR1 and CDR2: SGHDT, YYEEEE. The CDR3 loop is CASSLGWGVGQPQHF. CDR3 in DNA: TGTGCCAGCAGCTTGGGTTGGGGGGTAGGGCAGCCCCAGCATTTT.

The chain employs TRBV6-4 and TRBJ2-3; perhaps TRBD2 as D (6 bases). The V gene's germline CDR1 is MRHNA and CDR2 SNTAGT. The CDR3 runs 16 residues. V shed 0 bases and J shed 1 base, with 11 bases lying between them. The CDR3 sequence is CASSDSTPSGTDTQYF. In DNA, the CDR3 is TGTGCCAGCAGTGACTCGACTCCTAGCGGCACAGATACGCAGTATTTT.

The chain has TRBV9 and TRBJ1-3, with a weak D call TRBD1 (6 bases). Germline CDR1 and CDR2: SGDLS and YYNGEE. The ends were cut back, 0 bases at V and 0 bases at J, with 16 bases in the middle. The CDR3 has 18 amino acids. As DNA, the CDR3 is TGTGCCAGCAGCGTAGGGAGGTGGGGGCTGCACTCTGGAAACACCATATATTTT. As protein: CASSVGRWGLHSGNTIYF.

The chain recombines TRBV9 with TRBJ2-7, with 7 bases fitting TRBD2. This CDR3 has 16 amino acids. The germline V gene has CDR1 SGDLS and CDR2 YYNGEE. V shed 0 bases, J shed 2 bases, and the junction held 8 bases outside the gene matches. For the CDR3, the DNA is TGTGCCAGCAGCGTAGGGGCCCTTGCGGGAGCCTACGAGCAGTACTTC. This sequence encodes CASSVGALAGAYEQYF. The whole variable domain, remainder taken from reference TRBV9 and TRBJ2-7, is DSGVTQTPKHLITATGQRVTLRCSPRSGDLSVYWYQQSLDQGLQFLIQYYNGEERAKGNILERFSAQQFPDLHSELNLSSLELGDSALYFCASSVGALAGAYEQYFGPGTRLTVT.

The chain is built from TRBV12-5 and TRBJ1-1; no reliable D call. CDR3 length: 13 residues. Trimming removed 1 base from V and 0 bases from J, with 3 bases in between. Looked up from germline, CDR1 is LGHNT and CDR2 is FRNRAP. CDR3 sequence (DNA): TGTGCTAGTGGTTTGGACTTGAACACTGAAGCTTTCTTT. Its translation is CASGLDLNTEAFF.

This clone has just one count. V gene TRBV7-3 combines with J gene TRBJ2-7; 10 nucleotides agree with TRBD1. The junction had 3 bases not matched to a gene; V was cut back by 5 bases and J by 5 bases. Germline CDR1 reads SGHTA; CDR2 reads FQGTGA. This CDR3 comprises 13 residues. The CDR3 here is CASSTGTGDEQYF. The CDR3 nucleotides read TGTGCCAGCAGCACCGGGACAGGGGACGAGCAGTACTTC.

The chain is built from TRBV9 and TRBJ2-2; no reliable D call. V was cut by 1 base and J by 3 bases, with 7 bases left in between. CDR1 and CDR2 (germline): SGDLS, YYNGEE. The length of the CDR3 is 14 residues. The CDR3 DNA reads TGTGCCAGCAGCGTAACTCTCCACACCGGGGAGCTGTTTTTT. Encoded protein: CASSVTLHTGELFF.